This entry describes one T cell receptor beta chain. What it recognizes is unknown. This sample was included in a study of T cell responses to AZD1222 COVID-19 vaccine. Findings and caveats of the study: Donors were mostly white British, more females; clonal diversity possibly underestimated.

This CDR3 region has 13 residues. Trimming left V 7 bases short and J 9 bases short, with 19 bases between. CDR1 and CDR2 (germline): GTSNPN, SVGIG (reference sequence). Using immunoSEQ multiplex PCR, the repertoire was profiled, and TCRdb retains in-frame clones only, with some absent. Of approximately 150,000 clones in the sample, around 92% are singletons; the top ten hold about 1.5%. V gene TRBV30 combines with J gene TRBJ1-5, with D maybe TRBD1 (6 bases). This clonotype originated in an adult in good health. This material consisted of peripheral blood, taken on day 0 of AZD1222 vaccination. The CDR3 DNA is TGTGCCTCCAGAAGGGGGGACCGAGGGCCCCAGCATTTT. It codes for CASRRGDRGPQHF.